The present T cell receptor beta chain was sequenced within a study of technical replicates of blood from a handful of donors (dated by TCRdb to about 2017). The library relied on the immunoSEQ multiplex PCR assay. TCRdb carries this immuneACCESS record with in-frame sequences only. Its versions omit some clonotypes, under half of them owing to an unresolved V gene in the studies checked, with the rest unexplained. The sample profile shows 55,000 to 75,000 clones; roughly 94% of them were found once. The top ten clones comprise 0.3% to 0.5% of the sample. The germline V gene specifies SGHAT as CDR1 and FQNNGV as CDR2. Counted from cysteine to phenylalanine, this CDR3 has 17 amino acids. Just CDR3 DNA is preserved here, 51 bases in frame from base 1. The V end loses 1 base and the J end loses 0 bases, and a stretch of 13 bases separates them. Of note for this clone: Its antigen target is currently unknown. Base qualities were left out, and no much larger clone turns up one base away.

This receptor was identified in a human donor in good health. The sequenced sample was T cells isolated from PBMCs. The chain joins TRBV11-2 to TRBJ1-3, with no D gene named confidently. At the DNA level, the sequence is TGTGCCAGCAGCTTAGGGAGGGCAGCCTTCTCTGGAAACACCATATATTTT. This translates into CASSLGRAAFSGNTIYF. Extended through the reference TRBV11-2 and TRBJ1-3 proteins, this CDR3 yields the full variable domain: EAGVAQSPRYKIIEKRQSVAFWCNPISGHATLYWYQQILGQGPKLLIQFQNNGVVDDSQLPKDRFSAERLKGVDSTLKIQPAKLEDSAVYLCASSLGRAAFSGNTIYFGEGSWLTVV.